Listed below are T cell receptor beta chains from one sample, sequenced in a study of CD8 T cells in ankylosing spondylitis. TCRdb reprocessed the 5' RACE reads with MiXCR, giving one entry per CDR3 protein. The sample has 10,000 to 15,000 distinct CDR3 sequences; more than 2.5% are singletons. The sequenced material came from blood, either unsorted or a sorted T cell fraction (not recorded which). These TCRs come from a male donor with ankylosing spondylitis or in good health (not recorded which). CDR3s include the opening cysteine and the closing phenylalanine or tryptophan. A D gene is named only where the DNA matches it firmly. Clone size is not always given. Where it is, it says once, few, many or a class for expanded clones.

TRBJ2-7,many,TRBV9,TRBD2,TGTGCCAGCAGCGTAGGGGGGGGGATAGACTCCTACGAGCAGTACTTC,CASSVGGGIDSYEQYF
TRBJ2-1,many,TRBV9,TRBD2,TGTGCCAGCAGCAGGTTCACTAGCGAGGCTGAGCAGTTCTTC,CASSRFTSEAEQFF
TRBJ2-2,many,TRBV9,-,TGTGCCAGCAGCGTAGATGTTCAGAACACCGGGGAGCTGTTTTTT,CASSVDVQNTGELFF
TRBJ2-5,many,TRBV9,-,TGTGCCAGCAGCAGGGACTCCCGTGCTGAGACCCAGTACTTC,CASSRDSRAETQYF
TRBJ2-1,many,TRBV9,TRBD2,TGTGCCAGCAGCGTAGGACTAGCGGACTACAATGAGCAGTTCTTC,CASSVGLADYNEQFF
TRBJ2-2,-,TRBV9,TRBD2,TGTGCCAGCAGCGTAGCTGTAGCGGGACGCCACGGGGAGCTGTTTTTC,CASSVAVAGRHGELFF
TRBJ2-1,many,TRBV9,-,TGTGCCAGCAGCGTAGGACCTCGCCACCTCAACAATGAGCAGTTCTTC,CASSVGPRHLNNEQFF
TRBJ1-2,many,TRBV9,TRBD1,TGTGCCAGCAGCCCCGGACAGGGAAACTATGGCTACACCTTC,CASSPGQGNYGYTF
TRBJ2-3,many,TRBV9,-,TGTGCCAGCAGCGTAGGGCTAGCAGGCCATACGCAGTATTTT,CASSVGLAGHTQYF
TRBJ2-3,many,TRBV9,-,TGTGCCAGCAGCGTAGGGAACACAGATACGCAGTATTTT,CASSVGNTDTQYF
TRBJ2-7,many,TRBV9,TRBD1,TGTGCCAGCAGCGTAGGTCCAAGGACAGGGGGAAACGAGCAGTACTTC,CASSVGPRTGGNEQYF
TRBJ2-1,many,TRBV9,-,TGTGCCAGCAGCGTAGAGGACAAGAGCTCCTACAATGAGCAGTTCTTC,CASSVEDKSSYNEQFF
TRBJ2-7,many,TRBV9,TRBD2,TGTGCCAGCAGCCCCTCTACTAGCGGGAGGGCCCACGAGCAGTACTTC,CASSPSTSGRAHEQYF
TRBJ2-3,many,TRBV9,-,TGTGCCAGCAGCGTAGGTTTAAGGGACCTCACAGATACGCAGTATTTT,CASSVGLRDLTDTQYF
TRBJ1-1,many,TRBV9,TRBD1,TGTGCCAGCAGCGCAGGGGACAGATACACTGAAGCTTTCTTT,CASSAGDRYTEAFF
TRBJ2-2,many,TRBV9,TRBD2,TGTGCCAGCAGCGTAGTTACCGGGGGGGCCACCGGGGAGCTGTTTTTT,CASSVVTGGATGELFF
TRBJ2-3,many,TRBV9,TRBD1,TGTGCCAGCAGCCCACCCCTCGGACAGGGGGTGGTCACAGATACGCAGTATTTT,CASSPPLGQGVVTDTQYF
TRBJ2-3,many,TRBV9,-,TGTGCCAGCAGCGTAGTCGGGCGGGGACACACAGATACGCAGTATTTT,CASSVVGRGHTDTQYF
TRBJ2-1,many,TRBV9,TRBD1,TGTGCCAGCAGCGTAGTTTCTACCACAGGGGCGGGTTACAATGAGCAGTTCTTC,CASSVVSTTGAGYNEQFF
TRBJ2-4,many,TRBV9,TRBD1,TGTGCCAGCAGCGGCCCCGGGACAGGGTTTGTCAAAAACATTCAGTACTTC,CASSGPGTGFVKNIQYF
TRBJ2-1,many,TRBV9,TRBD2,TGTGCCAGCAACCAACGAGCGGGGAATGAGCAGTTCTTC,CASNQRAGNEQFF
TRBJ2-5,medium-sized,TRBV9,-,TGTGCCAGCAGCGTAGGGGGGGCAAGTCGAGAGACCCAGTACTTC,CASSVGGASRETQYF
TRBJ2-1,many,TRBV9,TRBD1,TGTGCCAGCAGCACCACAGGGGGCTCCTACAATGAGCAGTTCTTC,CASSTTGGSYNEQFF
TRBJ2-3,medium-sized,TRBV9,-,TGTGCCAGCAGCGTAGATCAGGGGAGCCCTGCAGATACGCAGTATTTT,CASSVDQGSPADTQYF
TRBJ2-3,many,TRBV9,TRBD2,TGTGCCAGCAGCCTCAATGGGGTAGCGGGGGGCGGCACAGATACGCAGTATTTT,CASSLNGVAGGGTDTQYF
TRBJ2-2,many,TRBV9,TRBD2,TGTGCCAGCAGCGTAGGCAGCGGGATTATCACCGGGGAGCTGTTTTTT,CASSVGSGIITGELFF
TRBJ2-7,medium-sized,TRBV9,-,TGTGCCAGCAGCGTAGGGGGGACTGTTGGCTACGAGCAGTACTTC,CASSVGGTVGYEQYF
TRBJ2-1,many,TRBV9,-,TGTGCCAGCAGCGTAGACTCCTACAATGAGCAGTTCTTC,CASSVDSYNEQFF
TRBJ1-4,medium-sized,TRBV9,-,TGTGCCAGCAGCGGGGGAACAACTAATGAAAAACTGTTTTTT,CASSGGTTNEKLFF
TRBJ1-1,many,TRBV9,TRBD1,TGTGCCAGCAGCATCGGGACAGGGGTAGGTTTCTTT,CASSIGTGVGFF
TRBJ2-1,many,TRBV9,TRBD1,TGTGCCAGGGTTCCCGGGACAGGGGGCTACAATGAGCAGTTCTTC,CARVPGTGGYNEQFF
TRBJ2-7,many,TRBV9,-,TGTGCCAGCAGCGTTGGCGGTTCATCGGGGGAGCAGTACTTC,CASSVGGSSGEQYF
TRBJ2-1,few,TRBV9,TRBD2,TGTGCCAGCAGCGTAGACTCCGGGAGGCACAATGAGCAGTTCTTC,CASSVDSGRHNEQFF
TRBJ2-5,many,TRBV9,-,TGTGCCAGCAGCGTAGCCCAAATATCGAAGACCCAGTACTTC,CASSVAQISKTQYF
TRBJ2-3,many,TRBV9,-,TGTGCCAGCAGCCCCCCGGGACTTAACACAGATACGCAGTATTTT,CASSPPGLNTDTQYF
TRBJ2-2,many,TRBV9,TRBD1,TGTGCCAGCAGCTCCCGAGGACAGGGGGGTCTAGCCGGGGAGCTGTTTTTT,CASSSRGQGGLAGELFF
TRBJ1-1,medium-sized,TRBV9,-,TGTGCCAGCAGCGATATACTCGGCACTGAAGCTTTCTTT,CASSDILGTEAFF
TRBJ2-4,many,TRBV9,-,TGTGCCAGCAGCGTAGGGGCCCTCGGAGGGGTAGCCAAAAACATTCAGTACTTC,CASSVGALGGVAKNIQYF
TRBJ1-2,medium-sized,TRBV9,-,TGTGCCAGCAGCGTAGACGTCGGGACGGGGAACTATGGCTACACCTTC,CASSVDVGTGNYGYTF
TRBJ1-3,many,TRBV9,-,TGTGCCAGCAGCGTAGAGGGGATCTCTGGAAACACCATATATTTT,CASSVEGISGNTIYF
TRBJ2-1,few,TRBV9,TRBD2,TGTGCCAGCAGCGCGGGACTAGCGGGAGTAAAAAGTCTAGGGAATGAGCAGTTCTTC,CASSAGLAGVKSLGNEQFF
TRBJ2-1,many,TRBV9,-,TGTGCCAGCAGCGCCCGGGACTTACCGACCTACAATGAGCAGTTCTTC,CASSARDLPTYNEQFF
TRBJ1-1,many,TRBV9,TRBD1,TGTGCCAGCAGCCTTAGCGGAGGACAGGGGGCAGACACTGAAGCTTTCTTT,CASSLSGGQGADTEAFF
TRBJ2-3,medium-sized,TRBV9,-,TGTGCCAGCAGTCGCGCTAGCACAGATACGCAGTATTTT,CASSRASTDTQYF
TRBJ2-3,medium-sized,TRBV9,-,TGTGCCAGCAGCGTAGTAGGGGGACTGCCTACAGATACGCAGTATTTT,CASSVVGGLPTDTQYF
TRBJ2-1,many,TRBV9,-,TGTGCCAGCAGCGTAGGGCAGGGCTCCTACAATGAGCAGTTCTTC,CASSVGQGSYNEQFF
TRBJ2-7,many,TRBV9,TRBD2,TGTGCCAGCAGCCCCAGCTTTAGGGACTACTTGAACTACGAGCAGTACTTC,CASSPSFRDYLNYEQYF
TRBJ1-6,many,TRBV9,-,TGTGCCAGCAGCGTACAGAGTGATTCACCCCTCCACTTT,CASSVQSDSPLHF
TRBJ2-1,many,TRBV9,TRBD2,TGTGCCAGCAGCGTGTCTAGCGGGAATTACAATGAGCAGTTCTTC,CASSVSSGNYNEQFF
TRBJ1-1,many,TRBV9,-,TGTGCCAGCAGCGTACACGGGGAAACGACCGAAGCTTTCTTT,CASSVHGETTEAFF
TRBJ1-2,many,TRBV9,-,TGTGCCAGCAGCGTAGGTCAGGGTGGCTACACCTTC,CASSVGQGGYTF
TRBJ1-2,many,TRBV9,-,TGTGCCAGCAGCCCCTGGGAGGGGACCCCCACCTTC,CASSPWEGTPTF
TRBJ2-5,medium-sized,TRBV9,TRBD2,TGTGCCAGTGGGGGGGTTCTGCAAGAGACCCAGTACTTC,CASGGVLQETQYF